Here is one TCR beta chain with its context. Its antigen is not known. The sample comes from a study of graft-versus-host responses after intestinal transplantation. Study details: Recipients were all induced with anti-thymocyte globulin, then given tacrolimus and steroids for approximately 3 years. General observations from the study: There was an association between peak levels of circulating GvH clones and early post-transplant HvG declines. Graft-donor T cell macrochimerism coincided with high graft-versus-host to host-versus-graft clonal ratios in allografts. Among recipient marrow samples, GvH clones were found; some appeared first in ileum or blood.

Intraepithelial lymphocytes and lamina propria lymphocytes were released through processing of graft tissue. Germline V gene data show CDR1 as SGDLS and CDR2 as YYNGEE. The CDR3 length is 16 residues. Here immunoSEQ multiplex PCR was the method, and the copy in TCRdb shows in-frame clones only, minus some. The sample has over 60,000 clones, approximately 91% seen once. Sequenced material: ileum tissue, taken 357 days after transplant. The V gene is TRBV9, the J gene TRBJ2-5; D call uncertain. The DNA end is more similar to TRBJ2-7, so the J call may be wrong. The origin of this receptor is a human patient who received an intestinal transplant, so some T cells may come from the graft donor. CDR3 DNA: TGTGCCAGCAGCGTAGATGTATATGTGGATGACGACGAGCAGTACTTC. As protein: CASSVDVYVDDDEQYF.